The rows below give T cell receptor beta chains drawn from one sample of a study of T-cell memory formation after mild COVID-19. TCRdb redid the calling of the 5' RACE reads with MiXCR, one entry per CDR3 protein. The data contain 200,000 to 250,000 distinct CDR3 sequences, 15% of them seen just once; the ten biggest clones take up 2% to 2.5%. The source material was PBMCs or a T cell subset sorted from them (not recorded which). Receptors were obtained from an adult woman who had mild COVID-19 (a few samples of this study predate the infection). Cell type and time point are not known. Each CDR3 is given with its conserved first and last residue. The order of the fields is V gene, D gene, J gene, clone size, CDR3 DNA, CDR3 protein. D genes are given only for firm matches. A row's size may be missing; if present it is once, few, many or a size class.

v_call: TRBV9
d_call: .
j_call: TRBJ1-5
clone_size: .
cdr3_nt: TGTGCCAGCAGCGAGGACAGTTCTTATTCTCAGCCCCAGCATTTT
cdr3_aa: CASSEDSSYSQPQHF

v_call: TRBV5-1
d_call: .
j_call: TRBJ2-2
clone_size: .
cdr3_nt: TGCGCCAGCAGCTTGGGCGCTCCGAACACCGGGGAGCTGTTTTTT
cdr3_aa: CASSLGAPNTGELFF

v_call: TRBV28
d_call: TRBD1
j_call: TRBJ2-5
clone_size: .
cdr3_nt: TGTGCCAGCAGCCCCGGGACAGGGGTAAAAGAGACCCAGTACTTC
cdr3_aa: CASSPGTGVKETQYF

v_call: TRBV20-1
d_call: TRBD2
j_call: TRBJ2-3
clone_size: many
cdr3_nt: TGCAGTGCTAGAGATCTAGCTAGCGGGAAGGTTGGAGATACGCAGTATTTT
cdr3_aa: CSARDLASGKVGDTQYF

v_call: TRBV6-5
d_call: TRBD2
j_call: TRBJ2-1
clone_size: .
cdr3_nt: TGTGCCAGCAGTTACGACCCGGGACTAGCGCTCTCCTACAATGAGCAGTTCTTC
cdr3_aa: CASSYDPGLALSYNEQFF

v_call: TRBV7-9
d_call: .
j_call: TRBJ2-2
clone_size: few
cdr3_nt: TGTGCCAGCAGCGTAGCCGGGACAACGAACACCGGGGAGCTGTTTTTT
cdr3_aa: CASSVAGTTNTGELFF

v_call: TRBV18
d_call: TRBD1
j_call: TRBJ2-1
clone_size: few
cdr3_nt: TGTGCCAGCTCACCAAGGACAGGGAGAAATGAGCAGTTCTTC
cdr3_aa: CASSPRTGRNEQFF

v_call: TRBV12-3/TRBV12-4
d_call: .
j_call: TRBJ1-2
clone_size: .
cdr3_nt: TGTGCCAGCAGTCCGATGTATGACAGTGCCTATGGCTACACCTTC
cdr3_aa: CASSPMYDSAYGYTF

v_call: TRBV30
d_call: .
j_call: TRBJ1-1
clone_size: few
cdr3_nt: TGTGCCTGGACCGCCCACGACTCGGACACTGAAGCTTTCTTT
cdr3_aa: CAWTAHDSDTEAFF

v_call: TRBV4-3
d_call: .
j_call: TRBJ1-2
clone_size: few
cdr3_nt: TGCGCCAGCAGCCAAGATCGGCCGGATGGCTACACCTTC
cdr3_aa: CASSQDRPDGYTF